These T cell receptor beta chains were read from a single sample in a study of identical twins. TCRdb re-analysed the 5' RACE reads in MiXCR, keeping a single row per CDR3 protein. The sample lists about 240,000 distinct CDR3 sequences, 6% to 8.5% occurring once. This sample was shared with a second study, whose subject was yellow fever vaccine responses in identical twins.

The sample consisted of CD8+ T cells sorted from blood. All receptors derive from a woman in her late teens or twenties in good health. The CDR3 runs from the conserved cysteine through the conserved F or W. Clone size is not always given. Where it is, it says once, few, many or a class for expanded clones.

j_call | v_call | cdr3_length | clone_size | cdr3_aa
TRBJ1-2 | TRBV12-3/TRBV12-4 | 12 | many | CASRQGNYGYTF
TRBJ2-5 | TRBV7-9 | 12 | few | CASSKGGETQYF
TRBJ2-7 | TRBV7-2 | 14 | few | CASSFLAGGYEQYF
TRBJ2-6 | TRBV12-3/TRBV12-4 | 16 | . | CASSLRDTSGANVLTF
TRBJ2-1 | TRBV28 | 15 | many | CASRAPSDPDNEQFF
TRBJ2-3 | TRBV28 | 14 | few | CASSYATGGDTQYF
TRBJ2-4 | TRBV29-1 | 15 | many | CSVEGGGNPKNIQYF
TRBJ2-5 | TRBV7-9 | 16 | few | CASSPPGLAGVETQYF
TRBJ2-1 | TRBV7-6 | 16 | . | CASSLRVGLAYNEQFF
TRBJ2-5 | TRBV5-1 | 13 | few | CASSRLARETQYF
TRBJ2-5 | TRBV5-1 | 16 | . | CASSLAVATTQETQYF
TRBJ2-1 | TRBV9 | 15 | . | CASSDGLADHNEQFF
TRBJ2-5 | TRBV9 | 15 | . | CASSGTGGFFETQYF
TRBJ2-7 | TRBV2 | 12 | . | CASSDNSYEQYF
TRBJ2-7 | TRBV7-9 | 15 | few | CASSTGTGGPREQYF
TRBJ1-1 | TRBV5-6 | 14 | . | CASSLAPEGTEAFF
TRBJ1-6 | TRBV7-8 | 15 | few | CASSLALGDNSPLHF
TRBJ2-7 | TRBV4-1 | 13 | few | CASSPDQAYEQYF
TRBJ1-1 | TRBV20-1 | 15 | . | CSAHPGGLLATEAFF
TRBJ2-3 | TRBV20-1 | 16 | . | CSARDSQGPGTDTQYF
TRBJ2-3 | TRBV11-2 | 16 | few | CASSLELAGSTDTQYF
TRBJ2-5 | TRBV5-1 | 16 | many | CASSASVSGGQETQYF
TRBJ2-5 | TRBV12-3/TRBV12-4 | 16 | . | CASTNHSGRAGETQYF
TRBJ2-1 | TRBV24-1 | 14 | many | CATSDVQGHSEQFF
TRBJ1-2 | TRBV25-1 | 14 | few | CASSIQTMGYGYTF
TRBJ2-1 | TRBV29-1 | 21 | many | CSVELWAELGTSGLGVDEQFF
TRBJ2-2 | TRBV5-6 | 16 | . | CASNKKATDSTGELFF
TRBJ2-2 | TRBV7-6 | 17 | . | CASSLGVSGANTGELFF
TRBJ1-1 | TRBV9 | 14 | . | CASSVAPGLAEAFF
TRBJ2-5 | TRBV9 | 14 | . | CASSVEPDAETQYF
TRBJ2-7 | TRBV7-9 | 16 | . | CASSFHGTSGRYEQYF
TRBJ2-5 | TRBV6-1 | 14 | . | CASSAGQAQETQYF
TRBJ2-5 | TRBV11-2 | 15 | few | CASSPWGGTQETQYF
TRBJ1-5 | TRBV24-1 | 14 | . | CATSAPSNTQPQHF
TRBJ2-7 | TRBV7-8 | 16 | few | CASSLRLLASSYEQYF
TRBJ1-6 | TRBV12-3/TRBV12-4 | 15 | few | CASSSFLGINSPLHF
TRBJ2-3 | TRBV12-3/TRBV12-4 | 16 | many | CASTVGEIKGTDTQYF
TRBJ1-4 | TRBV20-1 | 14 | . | CSARGQETNEKLFF
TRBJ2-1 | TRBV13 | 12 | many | CASSGTGNEQFF
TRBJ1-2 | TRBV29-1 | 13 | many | CSVSTGQGYGYTF
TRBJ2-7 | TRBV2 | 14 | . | CASTLAGASHEQYF
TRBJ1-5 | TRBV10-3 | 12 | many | CAIELVYQPQHF
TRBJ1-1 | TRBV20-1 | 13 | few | CSAPSSQDTEAFF
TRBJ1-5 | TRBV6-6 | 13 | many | CASSQQGDQPQHF
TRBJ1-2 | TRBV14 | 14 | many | CASSPGRVADGYTF
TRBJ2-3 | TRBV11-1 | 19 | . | CASRKETSGRIEDTDTQYF
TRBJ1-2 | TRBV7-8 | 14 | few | CASSDRDPNYGYTF
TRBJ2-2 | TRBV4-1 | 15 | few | CASSQVWDPTGELFF
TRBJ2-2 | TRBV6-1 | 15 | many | CASGRQGGNTGELFF
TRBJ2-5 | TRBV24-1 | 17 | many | CATSDFFSRASQETQYF
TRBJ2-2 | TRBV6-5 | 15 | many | CASSSGQPNTGELFF
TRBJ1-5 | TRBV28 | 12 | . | CASSLLDQPQHF